The 5 T cell receptor beta chains in this list originate from one sample, sequenced in a study of blood T cell repertoires in COVID-19. Using immunoSEQ multiplex PCR, the repertoire was profiled, and TCRdb retains in-frame clones only, with some absent. This sample yields 35,000 to 50,000 clones, of which under 80% are seen a single time; about 27% belongs to the top ten. The sample comprised peripheral blood. The receptors here all came from a man older than 75 with acute or convalescent COVID-19.

This clone has only one observation. The V gene is TRBV6-6, the J gene TRBJ2-5; TRBD2 matches 12 bases. This CDR3 has 14 residues. Germline loops: CDR1 MNHNY, CDR2 SVGAGI (reference sequence). J gave up 4 bases and V 6 bases, and 3 bases lay outside the gene matches. The CDR3: CASSKLAGGETQYF. The CDR3 DNA follows: TGTGCCAGCAGCAAACTAGCGGGGGGAGAGACCCAGTACTTC.

The V and J genes are TRBV7-3 and TRBJ2-1, with D possibly TRBD2 on 5 matching bases. V lost 5 bases, J lost 5 bases, and 10 bases lay in between. CDR1 is SGHTA, CDR2 FQGTGA, per germline. This CDR3 comprises 13 residues. The CDR3 DNA is TGTGCCAGCAGCCTTGACTACAACAATGAGCAGTTCTTC. Amino acids: CASSLDYNNEQFF.

The J gene is TRBJ2-7, the V gene TRBV30; D is unresolved. There are 13 residues in the CDR3. V was cut by 0 bases and J by 2 bases, with 8 bases left in between. The germline V gene has CDR1 GTSNPN and CDR2 SVGIG (reference sequence). The CDR3 DNA is TGTGCCTGGAGTGTTGGGCTGGCCTACGAGCAGTACTTC. Amino acid sequence: CAWSVGLAYEQYF.

The chain has TRBV6-1 and TRBJ1-4; D ambiguous. CDR3 length: 14 amino acids. V dropped 2 bases and J dropped 0 bases, with 4 bases sitting between them. The germline CDR1 and CDR2 sequences are MNHNS and SASEGT. This CDR3 reads CASSEQATNEKLFF. The CDR3 DNA is TGTGCCAGCAGTGAACAGGCAACTAATGAAAAACTGTTTTTT.

This clone occurred a few times. The CDR3 DNA reads as TGTGCCGGAAGGGGACTAGCGATCTACGAGCAGTACTTC. Translated: CAGRGLAIYEQYF. J is TRBJ2-7 and V is TRBV7-3; 10 nucleotides line up with TRBD2. Trimming at V came to 11 bases and at J to 3 bases, leaving 7 bases not matched to a gene. Germline V gene sequence: CDR1 SGHTA, CDR2 FQGTGA. The CDR3 extends over 13 amino acids.